In its sample, the clone carrying this TCR beta chain was seen a few times. Its antigen remains unknown. Every isolated RNA sample was fully reverse transcribed, so sequencing captured expressed TCRB transcripts. TCRdb's copy holds only in-frame clones and misses some; the assay was immunoSEQ multiplex PCR. The sample records 140,000 to 150,000 clones, less than 15% being singletons. This CDR3 contains 13 residues. Germline lookup yields CDR1 MNHNY and CDR2 SVGAGI (reference sequence). Trimming removed 2 bases at V and 3 bases at J, with 7 bases between. This record comes from a study of beta chain features in type 1 diabetes. Study in general: In all, 107,917,701 sorted cells from all samples were analyzed.

Study-wide findings and caveats: A greater similarity of naive, central memory and Treg TCRB repertoires was seen among patients than among healthy donors. There was a moderate but significant shortening of TCRB CDR3s in all four CD4+ subsets of Type 1 diabetes patients.

Sequencing was performed on central memory CD4+ T cells from blood. The source of this sequence is a young man with type 1 diabetes. The chain carries TRBV6-6 and TRBJ1-1; D remains unclear. CDR3 sequence: CASSYKDYTEAFF. For the CDR3, the DNA is TGTGCCAGCAGTTACAAGGATTACACTGAAGCTTTCTTT.